These 26 T cell receptor beta chains share one sample of origin, sequenced in a study of shared clonotypes between healthy human individuals. Profiling relied on immunoSEQ multiplex PCR, and the TCRdb table lists in-frame clones only, not all of them. The data show under 1,100,000 clones, 70% to 80% seen once. The specimen was memory CD4+ T cells sorted from blood. Subset defined: CD45RA-negative fraction. These receptors all come from a man between 18 and 35 years old in good health.

As concerns this clone: This sample includes further DNA sequences coding for the same CDR3. The chain combines TRBV5-1 with TRBJ2-3; D unclear. Germline assignment: CDR1 SGHRS and CDR2 YFSETQ. V lost 2 bases to trimming and J lost 0 bases, with 1 base between them. The CDR3 length is 12 residues. The CDR3 protein is CASSLSTDTQYF. The CDR3 DNA follows: TGCGCCAGCAGCTTAAGCACAGATACGCAGTATTTT.

The V call is TRBV28, the J call TRBJ2-5, with 7 bases aligning to TRBD2. The CDR3 runs to 15 residues. J was trimmed by 5 bases and V by 8 bases; bases with no gene match: 14. From germline, CDR1 is MDHEN and CDR2 SYDVKM. The CDR3 loop reads CASGPHWGGMETQYF. In nucleotides, the CDR3 is TGTGCCAGCGGACCCCACTGGGGGGGGATGGAGACCCAGTACTTC.

About this clone itself: Other DNA sequences from this sample encode an identical CDR3 as well. CDR3 protein: CASSPSRNTGELFF. CDR3 in DNA: TGTGCCAGCTCACCCTCCAGGAACACCGGGGAGCTGTTTTTT. This chain connects TRBV18 to TRBJ2-2; D not resolved. The CDR3 length is 14 residues. V shed 3 bases and J shed 1 base, with 6 bases lying between them. CDR1 is KGHSH and CDR2 is LQKENI in the germline V gene.

The V and J genes are TRBV5-1 and TRBJ2-1; a weak D match, TRBD1 (6 bases). CDR3 length equals 17 residues. V lost 4 bases, J lost 0 bases, and 17 bases lay in between. Germline CDR1 reads SGHRS; CDR2 reads YFSETQ. CDR3 residues: CASSPQGKTASYNEQFF. The CDR3 bases are TGCGCCAGCAGCCCCCAGGGGAAGACCGCCTCCTACAATGAGCAGTTCTTC.

In regard to this clone: Other DNA sequences in the same sample also yield this CDR3. The genes are TRBV19 and TRBJ2-2, with 7 bases lining up with TRBD2. Unmatched junction bases numbered 2, after V lost 2 bases and J lost 5 bases. This CDR3 has 14 residues. Germline V gene sequence: CDR1 LNHDA, CDR2 SQIVND (reference sequence). The DNA for the CDR3 is TGTGCCAGTAGTATATCCGGGGGGACCGGGGAGCTGTTTTTT. It translates to CASSISGGTGELFF.

The chain recombines TRBV7-9 with TRBJ1-2; D might be TRBD1 (5 bases). Germline assignment: CDR1 SEHNR and CDR2 FQNEAQ (reference sequence). Trimming pared 5 bases from V and 7 bases from J, leaving 11 bases between. This CDR3 comprises 12 residues. CDR3 DNA sequence: TGTGCCAGCAGCAAACAGGTGTCTGGCTACACCTTC. As protein: CASSKQVSGYTF.

This chain links TRBV5-6 with TRBJ1-3, with TRBD1 matching 7 bases. Trimming took 5 bases from V and 2 from J; bases not matched to a gene: 7. The CDR3 sequence is 15 residues long. Per the germline V gene, CDR1 is SGHDT and CDR2 is YYEEEE. CDR3 bases: TGTGCCAGCAGACGCGACAGGGCGGCTGGAAACACCATATATTTT. Its translation is CASRRDRAAGNTIYF. Complete variable domain (other parts from reference TRBV5-6 and TRBJ1-3): DAGVTQSPTHLIKTRGQQVTLRCSPKSGHDTVSWYQQALGQGPQFIFQYYEEEERQRGNFPDRFSGHQFPNYSSELNVNALLLGDSALYLCASRRDRAAGNTIYFGEGSWLTVV.

This clone was seen just once. The genes are TRBV7-9 and TRBJ2-1; D may match TRBD1 or TRBD2 (5 bases each). The CDR3 runs to 15 residues. Trimming took 2 bases from V and 5 from J, leaving 13 bases between them. The germline CDR1 and CDR2 sequences are SEHNR and FQNEAQ (reference sequence). The CDR3 is CASSLNRLGDNEQFF. As DNA, the CDR3 is TGTGCCAGCAGCTTAAACCGATTGGGGGACAATGAGCAGTTCTTC.

This clone was seen once. The V and J genes are TRBV5-7 and TRBJ1-2; D perhaps matches TRBD1 (6 bases). TRBV5-7 is treated as an ORF (open reading frame) with a function not yet certain. The V gene lost 3 bases and the J gene lost 3 bases, with 12 bases spanning the gap. The CDR3 spans 14 residues. DNA of the CDR3: TGTGCCAGCAGCTCCTGGACAGATTACTATGGCTACACCTTC. Translated: CASSSWTDYYGYTF.

In this sample, this clone turned up a few times. The chain employs TRBV10-3 and TRBJ2-3; D may be TRBD1 (6 bases). This CDR3 has 14 amino acids. Trimming cost V 6 bases and J 1 base, with 11 bases left between them. The V gene's germline CDR1 is ENHRY and CDR2 SYGVKD. The CDR3 loop is CAIRWGPGTDTQYF. The CDR3 nucleotides read TGTGCCATCAGATGGGGGCCCGGCACAGATACGCAGTATTTT.

The chain employs TRBV5-4 and TRBJ2-3, with a possible D match to TRBD1 (5 bases). Trimming pared 5 bases from V and 6 bases from J, leaving 13 bases between. Per the germline V gene, CDR1 is SGHNT and CDR2 is YYREEE (reference sequence). This CDR3 region has 13 residues. In DNA, the CDR3 is TGTGCCAGCAGAGGGGCCCAGAGGGATACGCAGTATTTT. Protein product: CASRGAQRDTQYF.

The J gene is TRBJ2-1, the V gene TRBV7-9; TRBD1 or TRBD2 may be the D gene (6 bases each). Trimming pared 5 bases from V and 9 bases from J, leaving 20 bases between. The CDR3 covers 15 residues. Germline V CDR1 and CDR2: SEHNR, FQNEAQ (reference sequence). CDR3 region: CASSPRGRETIEQFF. As DNA, the CDR3 is TGTGCCAGCAGCCCCCGGGGGCGGGAAACGATTGAGCAGTTCTTC.

With regard to this clone: Other DNA sequences in the sample encode the same CDR3. This rearrangement joins TRBV5-6 to TRBJ2-7; TRBD1 is a possible D gene (6 bases). The CDR3 spans 13 residues. Germline V gene sequence: CDR1 SGHDT, CDR2 YYEEEE. With 2 bases removed from V and 4 bases from J, the gap between germline ends came to 10 bases. The CDR3 sequence: CASSFRDKYEQYF. DNA for the CDR3: TGTGCCAGCAGCTTCCGGGACAAATACGAGCAGTACTTC.

This sequence joins TRBV6-1 and TRBJ2-5; D remains unclear. Germline V gives CDR1 MNHNS, CDR2 SASEGT. Between the trimmed V and J ends, which lost 3 bases and 2 bases, there was a span of 16 bases. The CDR3 has 16 amino acids. CDR3 sequence: CASSDIFYRHQETQYF. In nucleotides, the CDR3 is TGTGCCAGCAGTGACATATTTTATCGTCATCAAGAGACCCAGTACTTC.

A single count supports this clone. This chain uses TRBV27 with TRBJ1-2, with TRBD1 as a possible D gene (6 bases). CDR3 length: 14 amino acids. V was trimmed by 3 bases and J by 7 bases, leaving 15 bases between them. CDR1 is MNHEY and CDR2 is SMNVEV in the germline V gene (reference sequence). Here the CDR3 DNA reads TGTGCCAGCAGTTTTTTGGGGGCGCGCGTTGGCTACACCTTC. Amino acids: CASSFLGARVGYTF.

V is TRBV4-1 and J is TRBJ2-3; D call uncertain. The CDR3 is 15 amino acids. Trimming shortened V by 0 bases and J by 5 bases, and 12 bases separated the two germline ends. From germline, CDR1 is MGHRA and CDR2 YSYEKL. This CDR3 is CASSQEYGPKDTQYF. The CDR3 nucleotides are TGCGCCAGCAGCCAAGAATACGGACCGAAAGATACGCAGTATTTT.

The chain links TRBV2 to TRBJ1-1, with 10 nucleotides matching TRBD1. CDR3 length: 15 amino acids. Germline loops: CDR1 SNHLY, CDR2 FYNNEI. V shed 2 bases, J shed 5 bases, and the junction held 5 bases outside the gene matches. CDR3: CASSEQGQGRTEAFF. In nucleotides, the CDR3 is TGTGCCAGCAGTGAACAGGGACAGGGGAGGACTGAAGCTTTCTTT.

This chain joins TRBV18 and TRBJ2-5, with D possibly being TRBD1 or TRBD2 (5 bases each). Germline CDR1 reads KGHSH; CDR2 reads LQKENI. The germline V and J ends were trimmed by 3 bases and 2 bases, with 13 bases remaining between them. The CDR3 loop spans 15 amino acids. The CDR3 here is CASSPGPQLQETQYF. In DNA form, the CDR3 reads TGTGCCAGCTCACCGGGACCCCAACTGCAAGAGACCCAGTACTTC.

This chain links TRBV5-1 with TRBJ2-7; unclear D gene. This CDR3 region has 10 residues. V was pared by 4 bases and J by 5 bases, with 4 bases between. In germline, CDR1 is SGHRS, CDR2 YFSETQ. In DNA, the CDR3 is TGCGCCAGCAGCCCAGACGAGCAGTACTTC. Translating gives CASSPDEQYF.

The rearrangement joins TRBV27 to TRBJ1-5; TRBD1 might be the D (5 bases). Germline assignment: CDR1 MNHEY and CDR2 SMNVEV (reference sequence). V lost 6 bases to trimming and J lost 3 bases, with 15 bases between them. The CDR3 consists of 15 residues. The CDR3 region has the DNA TGTGCCAGCAGGGACCCGACAGCTTACAATCAGCCCCAGCATTTT. Amino acids: CASRDPTAYNQPQHF.

A single count supports this clone. The genes are TRBV10-1 and TRBJ2-7; weak D call: TRBD1 (6 bases). Germline V lookup: CDR1 WNHNN, CDR2 SYGVQD (reference sequence). This CDR3 is built from 13 residues. The ends were cut back, 5 bases at V and 7 bases at J, with 15 bases in the middle. The CDR3 DNA is TGCGCCAGCAGTACAGGGACAAGCCGAGAGCAGTACTTC. It translates to CASSTGTSREQYF.

This chain joins TRBV18 and TRBJ2-7; maybe TRBD2 (5 bases). From germline, CDR1 is KGHSH and CDR2 LQKENI. The CDR3 has 16 residues. V lost 4 bases and J 3 bases, leaving 19 bases between the germline ends. The CDR3 loop reads CASSLIMSAELYEQYF. In nucleotides, the CDR3 is TGTGCCAGCTCACTAATCATGTCAGCGGAACTCTACGAGCAGTACTTC.

About this clone: Other DNA sequences of this sample code for an identical CDR3. CDR3 sequence reads: CASSQQGTDTQYF. CDR3 coding DNA: TGCGCCAGCAGCCAACAGGGCACAGATACGCAGTATTTT. The V and J genes are TRBV4-1 and TRBJ2-3; D is unresolved. Trimming shortened V by 2 bases and J by 1 base, and 4 bases separated the two germline ends. CDR3 length equals 13 residues. Germline assignment: CDR1 MGHRA and CDR2 YSYEKL.

V gene TRBV7-2 combines with J gene TRBJ2-5, with D tentatively TRBD2 (6 bases). The CDR3 sequence is 14 residues long. Germline values: CDR1 SGHTA, CDR2 FQGNSA. Trimming pared 2 bases from V and 6 bases from J, leaving 13 bases between. The CDR3 loop is CASSLSAGRKTQYF. CDR3 nucleotides: TGTGCCAGCAGCTTATCGGCAGGGAGGAAGACCCAGTACTTC.

The rearrangement uses TRBV19 and TRBJ1-5, with 8 bases that match TRBD1. The trim removed 6 bases at V and 6 bases at J, leaving 4 bases unmatched. CDR1 is LNHDA, CDR2 SQIVND, per germline (reference sequence). This CDR3 has 13 residues. The CDR3 nucleotides read TGTGCCAGTAGGTTGACAGGGGCTCAGCCCCAGCATTTT. Protein: CASRLTGAQPQHF.

V and J are TRBV18 and TRBJ2-1; 8 positions match TRBD2. Germline lookup yields CDR1 KGHSH and CDR2 LQKENI. Unmatched junction bases numbered 15, after V lost 5 bases and J lost 12 bases. CDR3 length: 15 amino acids. CDR3 DNA sequence: TGTGCCAGCTCAAGATCTACGGGAGGGGGACTTCCGCAGTTCTTC. Protein: CASSRSTGGGLPQFF.